One and the same sample provided the 10 T cell receptor beta chains below, sequenced in a study of cytomegalovirus exposure and HLA in healthy donors. The repertoire was sequenced with immunoSEQ multiplex PCR; TCRdb's copy has only in-frame clones and lacks some. Of around 240,000 clones in the sample, 90% were seen once. Source material: PBMCs. Receptor source: a woman between 18 and 30 years old in good health and CMV-seronegative.

In this sample, this clone turned up a few times. The chain joins TRBV4-1 to TRBJ1-6, with unresolved D. Germline CDR1 reads MGHRA; CDR2 reads YSYEKL. Trimming pared 4 bases from V and 7 bases from J, leaving 8 bases between. This CDR3 comprises 13 residues. The CDR3 region is CASSPGINSPLHF. CDR3 DNA sequence: TGCGCCAGCAGCCCGGGAATCAATTCACCCCTCCACTTT.

The chain carries TRBV7-9 and TRBJ1-2; D unclear. Germline CDR1 is SEHNR and CDR2 is FQNEAQ (reference sequence). This CDR3 has 17 amino acids. V was shortened by 8 bases and J by 1 base, with 23 bases between the two germline ends. The CDR3, as DNA: TGTGCCAGCCGACCCGCGGCCGTGAGCAAAATTAACTATGGCTACACCTTC. Encoded protein: CASRPAAVSKINYGYTF.

The V call is TRBV12-5, the J call TRBJ1-1, with 7 bases identical to TRBD1. Germline CDR1 and CDR2: LGHNT and FRNRAP. This CDR3 is built from 13 residues. V trimming: 9 bases; J trimming: 1 base; junction bases outside the gene matches: 5. CDR3 nucleotides: TGTGCTAGCAACAGGGGAGAGAACACTGAAGCTTTCTTT. This translates into CASNRGENTEAFF.

This clone was counted only a few times. The chain employs TRBV5-4 and TRBJ1-2; 7 bases are shared with TRBD1. The germline V gene has CDR1 SGHNT and CDR2 YYREEE (reference sequence). This CDR3 comprises 17 residues. J lost 3 bases, V lost 3 bases, and 14 bases had no gene match. The CDR3 DNA sequence: TGTGCCAGCAGCTCTACAGTGACAGGGTCGAGAGACTATGGCTACACCTTC. It specifies CASSSTVTGSRDYGYTF.

The CDR3 here is CASSRQGAYEQYF. DNA for the CDR3: TGTGCCAGCAGTAGACAGGGGGCGTACGAGCAGTACTTC. The rearrangement links TRBV28 to TRBJ2-7, with 10 bases that match TRBD1. CDR1 and CDR2 from the germline V gene are MDHEN and SYDVKM. The CDR3 runs 13 residues. V lost 5 bases and J lost 4; bases outside the gene matches: 2.

The chain joins TRBV9 to TRBJ2-3; D is perhaps TRBD1 (5 bases). Trimming took off 0 bases at V and 2 bases at J, with 7 bases between the two ends. Germline CDR1 and CDR2: SGDLS and YYNGEE. The CDR3 is 14 amino acids. The CDR3 is CASSVGQNTDTQYF. CDR3 DNA sequence: TGTGCCAGCAGCGTAGGACAGAACACAGATACGCAGTATTTT.

The chain has TRBV6-1 and TRBJ1-6; D is possibly TRBD1 (6 bases). V lost 1 base and J 6 bases, leaving 22 bases between the germline ends. Germline V gene lookup returns CDR1 MNHNS and CDR2 SASEGT. This CDR3 contains 19 residues. The CDR3 sequence: CASSEGVLGQLVPNSPLHF. DNA of the CDR3: TGTGCCAGCAGTGAAGGGGTCCTTGGACAGCTAGTCCCTAATTCACCCCTCCACTTT.

This rearrangement joins TRBV5-1 to TRBJ2-5, with 10 bases that match TRBD1. Germline V gene data show CDR1 as SGHRS and CDR2 as YFSETQ. This CDR3 spans 15 amino acids. Trimming removed 2 bases from V and 2 bases from J; junction bases left unmatched: 3. CDR3: CASSLGQGGQETQYF. Here the CDR3 DNA reads TGCGCCAGCAGCTTAGGACAGGGGGGACAAGAGACCCAGTACTTC.

This sequence joins TRBV19 and TRBJ2-3; D remains unclear. The CDR3 loop spans 14 amino acids. Germline V gene lookup returns CDR1 LNHDA and CDR2 SQIVND (reference sequence). V was clipped by 8 bases and J by 1 base, with 13 bases between them. This CDR3 is CASERRLGTDTQYF. The CDR3 bases are TGTGCCAGTGAAAGACGACTCGGCACAGATACGCAGTATTTT.

The chain employs TRBV7-2 and TRBJ1-6, with D possibly matching TRBD1 (5 bases). The germline CDR1 and CDR2 sequences are SGHTA and FQGNSA. CDR3 length: 15 amino acids. Trimming left V 1 base short and J 7 bases short, with 11 bases between. The CDR3 loop reads CASSLGRTLNSPLHF. The CDR3 nucleotides are TGTGCCAGCAGCTTAGGCCGGACACTAAATTCACCCCTCCACTTT. Variable domain in full (rest from reference TRBV7-2 and TRBJ1-6): GAGVSQSPSNKVTEKGKDVELRCDPISGHTALYWYRQSLGQGLEFLIYFQGNSAPDKSGLPSDRFSAERTGGSVSTLTIQRTQQEDSAVYLCASSLGRTLNSPLHFGNGTRLTVT.